Presented here are 6 T cell receptor beta chains from one specimen sequenced in a study of blood T cell repertoires in COVID-19. Data came from immunoSEQ multiplex PCR; TCRdb stores just in-frame clones and leaves some out. This sample has approximately 500,000 clones; around nine tenths occur once, and the top ten carry around 8%. Sequences were obtained from peripheral blood. These receptors were taken from a woman in her forties or fifties with COVID-19, enrolled during active disease.

V gene TRBV21-1 combines with J gene TRBJ2-7; TRBD2 was called by the table and not checked on the DNA. TRBV21-1 is recorded as a pseudogene. This CDR3 spans 14 amino acids. As DNA, the CDR3 is TGTGCCAGCAAACGGACTCTAAGCTCCTACGAGCAGTACTTC. Translating it yields CASKRTLSSYEQYF.

This chain connects TRBV25-1 to TRBJ2-7; D unresolved. The CDR3 loop spans 13 amino acids. The V end was cut by 2 bases, the J end by 3 bases, with 8 bases between. Germline V lookup: CDR1 MGHDK, CDR2 SYGVNS. CDR3 protein: CASSEVNSYEQYF. DNA of the CDR3: TGTGCCAGCAGTGAAGTAAACAGCTACGAGCAGTACTTC.

The chain recombines TRBV6-2 or TRBV6-3 with TRBJ1-2; a weak D match, TRBD1 (5 bases). Germline CDR1 and CDR2: MNHEY and SVGEGT. V dropped 2 bases and J dropped 4 bases, with 8 bases sitting between them. The CDR3 runs 13 residues. Here the CDR3 reads CASSYPRAYGYTF. CDR3 coding DNA: TGTGCCAGCAGTTACCCCAGGGCCTATGGCTACACCTTC.

The chain is built from TRBV30 and TRBJ1-1, with 7 bases fitting TRBD1. The CDR3 is 12 residues long. Trimming at V came to 8 bases and at J to 4 bases, leaving 7 bases not matched to a gene. The germline CDR1 and CDR2 sequences are GTSNPN and SVGIG (reference sequence). The CDR3 DNA follows: TGTGCCCGTGACAGGGCCGGCACTGAAGCTTTCTTT. This encodes CARDRAGTEAFF.

This clone was seen a few times. This sequence joins TRBV5-6 and TRBJ1-1, with 7 nucleotides matching TRBD1. The CDR3 totals 13 residues. With V trimmed by 4 bases and J by 4 bases, 4 bases remained unmatched. Looked up from germline, CDR1 is SGHDT and CDR2 is YYEEEE. CDR3 amino acids: CASSEQGPTEAFF. In DNA, the CDR3 is TGTGCCAGCAGCGAACAGGGGCCCACTGAAGCTTTCTTT.

This CDR3 reads CASSRPGQGAKVNTEAFF. In DNA form, the CDR3 reads TGCGCCAGCAGCCGGCCGGGACAGGGGGCGAAGGTGAACACTGAAGCTTTCTTT. This chain uses TRBV4-1 with TRBJ1-1; 12 bases map to TRBD1. Trimming took 4 bases from V and 0 from J; bases not matched to a gene: 9. In germline, CDR1 is MGHRA, CDR2 YSYEKL. This CDR3 spans 18 amino acids.